Reported below is one T cell receptor beta chain. Its antigen is as yet unknown. This CDR3 region has 14 residues. Germline V gene data show CDR1 as SGDLS and CDR2 as YYNGEE. J lost 5 bases, V lost 4 bases, and 8 bases had no gene match. Using RNA transcripts, the TCR beta CDR3 regions were amplified. RT-PCR with HTBI primers came first, then second-round multiplex PCR. In TCRdb, the multiplex PCR reads were re-called with MiXCR into one record per CDR3 protein. The table records around 1.1 million distinct CDR3 sequences, about two fifths of them present only once. The evidence that diagnosis relied on was clinical symptoms, serum thyroxine, TRAb, thyroid ultrasound and orbital computed tomography. This record belongs to a study of Graves' ophthalmopathy and Graves' hyperthyroidism. Study findings and constraints: Blood repertoires reportedly contained most expanded thyroid clonotypes above 0.001 frequency.

This TCR was recovered from an adult man with Graves' hyperthyroidism. Sequences were obtained from peripheral blood or thyroid tissue (not recorded which). This chain connects TRBV9 to TRBJ2-7, with 8 bases that match TRBD1. The DNA of the CDR3 is TGTGCCAGCAGCCCCTGGACAGGGCGGGACGAGCAGTACTTC. It specifies CASSPWTGRDEQYF.